This passage covers 9 T cell receptor beta chains from one sample sequenced in a study of CD8 T cells in ankylosing spondylitis. TCRdb ran MiXCR on the 5' RACE reads and lists one entry per CDR3 protein. Among 200,000 to 250,000 distinct CDR3 sequences listed, more than 25% were seen once. Sequencing input: blood, either unsorted or a sorted T cell fraction (not recorded which). These receptors all come from a male donor with ankylosing spondylitis or in good health (not recorded which).

This clonotype has ten or more counts. V and J are TRBV4-1 and TRBJ2-3, with D unclear. CDR1 and CDR2 (germline): MGHRA, YSYEKL. Trimming shortened V by 0 bases and J by 0 bases, and 10 bases separated the two germline ends. The CDR3 totals 16 residues. CDR3 sequence reads: CASSQDYGGSTDTQYF. Here the CDR3 DNA reads TGCGCCAGCAGCCAAGATTATGGCGGTAGCACAGATACGCAGTATTTT.

This clonotype was seen many times. This sequence joins TRBV9 and TRBJ2-7; maybe TRBD2 (5 bases). The CDR3 has 16 residues. CDR1 and CDR2 (germline): SGDLS, YYNGEE. V was cut by 4 bases and J by 2 bases, with 19 bases left in between. CDR3 amino acids: CASSPRGSGATYEQYF. CDR3 DNA sequence: TGTGCCAGCAGCCCCCGAGGGTCGGGCGCGACCTACGAGCAGTACTTC. Drawing the rest from reference TRBV9 and TRBJ2-7, the complete variable domain is DSGVTQTPKHLITATGQRVTLRCSPRSGDLSVYWYQQSLDQGLQFLIQYYNGEERAKGNILERFSAQQFPDLHSELNLSSLELGDSALYFCASSPRGSGATYEQYFGPGTRLTVT.

The gene calls are TRBV29-1 and TRBJ1-1, with a weak D call TRBD1 (6 bases). This CDR3 has 12 amino acids. CDR1 is SQVTM, CDR2 ANQGSEA, per germline. The germline V and J ends were trimmed by 6 bases and 3 bases, with 11 bases remaining between them. CDR3 DNA: TGCAGCGTCGACAGGTTGGACACTGAAGCTTTCTTT. Translated: CSVDRLDTEAFF.

The rearrangement links TRBV9 to TRBJ1-4; D possibly corresponds to TRBD1 (6 bases). The germline V gene has CDR1 SGDLS and CDR2 YYNGEE. Trimming took off 2 bases at V and 3 bases at J, with 8 bases between the two ends. CDR3 size: 14 residues. CDR3 DNA sequence: TGTGCCAGCAGCGTTGGACAGCCTAATGAAAAACTGTTTTTT. It codes for CASSVGQPNEKLFF.

This clonotype was picked up a small number of times. The CDR3: CASSEAPTTGGSYGYTF. As DNA, the CDR3 is TGTGCCAGCAGTGAAGCCCCGACGACAGGGGGAAGCTATGGCTACACCTTC. The V call is TRBV6-1, the J call TRBJ1-2, with TRBD1 matching 9 bases. The CDR3 sequence is 17 residues long. In germline, CDR1 is MNHNS, CDR2 SASEGT. Trimming cost V 0 bases and J 4 bases; bases outside gene matches: 9.

This clonotype came up many times. In DNA, the CDR3 is TGCGCCAGCAGCCAAGAAGTCGGGCTAGCGGATTACAATGAGCAGTTCTTC. Residues: CASSQEVGLADYNEQFF. The rearrangement joins TRBV4-1 to TRBJ2-1, with 7 bases aligning to TRBD2. Germline V lookup: CDR1 MGHRA, CDR2 YSYEKL. V was clipped by 0 bases and J by 4 bases; unmatched bases: 9. The CDR3 runs to 17 residues.

J is TRBJ2-1 and V is TRBV20-1; the match to TRBD2 covers 8 bases. Per germline, CDR1 DFQATT and CDR2 SNEGSKA (reference sequence). The CDR3 extends over 17 amino acids. J lost 5 bases, V lost 4 bases, and 16 bases had no gene match. CDR3 sequence reads: CSATIRSPSGRDNEQFF. The CDR3 DNA is TGCAGTGCTACAATACGTTCCCCTAGCGGGCGAGACAATGAGCAGTTCTTC.

As for this clonotype: The junction and the germline gene differ at one end; a read error may be behind it. This chain uses TRBV29-1 with TRBJ2-1; 7 bases agree with TRBD1. The germline V gene encodes CDR1 SQVTM and CDR2 ANQGSEA. The CDR3 has 13 amino acids. The CDR3 nucleotides read TGCAGCGTCATCGGACAGGCCCACAATAAGCAGTTCTTC. Translation: CSVIGQAHNKQFF.

This clonotype was counted at least ten times. This chain joins TRBV7-8 and TRBJ2-1; the D is unclear. V was pared by 5 bases and J by 9 bases, with 14 bases between. Germline V gene data show CDR1 as SGHVS and CDR2 as FQNEAQ. The CDR3 has 13 residues. The DNA of the CDR3 is TGTGCCAGCAGCATCTCAGGTCTCCGTGAGCAGTTCTTC. Translating it yields CASSISGLREQFF.